Listed below are T cell receptor beta chains from one sample, sequenced in a study of T-cell memory formation after mild COVID-19. Using its own MiXCR run on the 5' RACE reads, TCRdb lists one record per CDR3 protein. The table records hundreds of thousands of distinct CDR3 sequences, about 20% of them present only once. Sequencing was carried out using PBMCs or a T cell subset sorted from them (not recorded which). The receptors were gathered from an adult woman who had mild COVID-19 (a few samples of this study predate the infection). Cell type and time point are not known. The CDR3 runs from the conserved cysteine through the conserved F or W. The D gene is left open where the match is weak. Only part of the rows carry a size: once, few, many, or a class if the clone is expanded.

D	V	size	J	CDR3	DNA
-	TRBV12-3/TRBV12-4	few	TRBJ2-2	CASSLGLMGAPGSCFF	-
-	TRBV3-2	many	TRBJ2-1	CASSQRNEQFF	TGTGCCAGCAGCCAAAGGAATGAGCAGTTCTTC
-	TRBV7-9	-	TRBJ1-1	CASSELGGMNTEAFF	TGTGCCAGCAGCGAGTTAGGGGGAATGAACACTGAAGCTTTCTTT
-	TRBV4-1	-	TRBJ2-3	CASSTQGGSTDTQYF	TGCGCCAGCAGTACCCAGGGAGGTAGCACAGATACGCAGTATTTT
-	TRBV2	many	TRBJ2-2	CASSEKHANTGELFF	TGTGCCAGCAGTGAAAAACACGCGAACACCGGGGAGCTGTTTTTT
-	TRBV15	few	TRBJ2-2	CATGTLNTGELFF	TGTGCCACCGGGACGTTGAACACCGGGGAGCTGTTTTTT
-	TRBV30	-	TRBJ1-5	CAWSRQTNQPQHF	TGTGCCTGGAGCCGACAAACTAATCAGCCCCAGCATTTT
TRBD1	TRBV7-9	few	TRBJ1-1	CASSEDRVAEAFF	TGTGCCAGCAGCGAGGACAGGGTGGCTGAAGCTTTCTTT
-	TRBV4-1	-	TRBJ1-5	CASSPLWSNQPQHF	TGCGCCAGCAGCCCACTGTGGTCCAATCAGCCCCAGCATTTT
TRBD2	TRBV7-3	-	TRBJ2-1	CASSYALAGVDEQFF	TGTGCCAGCAGCTACGCACTAGCGGGAGTCGATGAGCAGTTCTTC
TRBD2	TRBV12-3/TRBV12-4	-	TRBJ2-1	CASSSLRTSGQNEQFF	TGTGCCAGCAGTTCCCTGCGGACTAGCGGGCAAAATGAGCAGTTCTTC
-	TRBV12-3/TRBV12-4	few	TRBJ2-5	CASSSTNLTDWDTSETQYF	TGTGCCAGCAGCTCGACCAATCTCACGGACTGGGATACTTCTGAGACCCAGTACTTC
-	TRBV11-2	few	TRBJ2-1	CASSRGGDSYNEQFF	TGTGCCAGCAGCCGAGGGGGGGATTCCTACAATGAGCAGTTCTTC
-	TRBV5-1	-	TRBJ1-1	CASSLGRDMNTEAFF	TGCGCCAGCAGCTTGGGGCGGGACATGAACACTGAAGCTTTCTTT
-	TRBV6-5	-	TRBJ2-7	CASMIIPGHGYEQYF	TGTGCCAGCATGATAATTCCGGGACACGGCTACGAGCAGTACTTC
-	TRBV7-2	many	TRBJ2-3	CASGDPRDTQYF	TGTGCCAGCGGGGATCCACGGGATACGCAGTATTTT
TRBD1	TRBV14	-	TRBJ1-5	CASRYWTGGSNQPQHF	TGTGCCAGCCGTTACTGGACAGGCGGGAGCAATCAGCCCCAGCATTTT
TRBD2	TRBV20-1	few	TRBJ2-3	CSARAGESPDTQYF	TGCAGTGCTAGGGCGGGAGAGAGTCCAGATACGCAGTATTTT
-	TRBV27	-	TRBJ1-6	CASRTDRLNSPLHF	TGTGCCAGCAGAACCGACAGGCTTAATTCACCCCTCCACTTT
-	TRBV5-5	few	TRBJ1-2	CASSARLIGQNYGYTF	TGTGCCAGCAGCGCCCGCCTTATTGGACAGAACTATGGCTACACCTTC
-	TRBV12-3/TRBV12-4	few	TRBJ2-5	CASSLRAWRGGSQETQYF	TGTGCCAGCAGTTTGCGGGCGTGGCGGGGTGGATCCCAAGAGACCCAGTACTTC
TRBD1	TRBV5-1	few	TRBJ2-1	CASSYFGTGGLDEQFF	TGCGCCAGCAGCTACTTTGGGACAGGTGGGCTCGATGAGCAGTTCTTC
-	TRBV12-3/TRBV12-4	-	TRBJ2-1	CASSARPRDRFF	TGTGCCAGCAGTGCCCGACCCCGGGATCGGTTCTTC
-	TRBV12-3/TRBV12-4	-	TRBJ1-4	CASSFLQGAKGEKLFF	TGTGCCAGCAGTTTCCTACAAGGCGCAAAGGGAGAAAAACTGTTTTTT
-	TRBV3-1	few	TRBJ2-7	CASSLGAEQYF	TGTGCCAGCAGCCTCGGAGCCGAGCAGTACTTC
-	TRBV18	-	TRBJ1-2	CASSPNGDYGYTF	TGTGCCAGCTCACCAAACGGAGACTATGGCTACACCTTC
-	TRBV12-3/TRBV12-4	few	TRBJ1-1	CASSFSLGVAGNTEAFF	TGTGCCAGCAGTTTTAGCTTAGGGGTGGCGGGGAACACTGAAGCTTTCTTT
-	TRBV18	-	TRBJ1-2	CASSPPSPNYGYTF	TGTGCCAGCTCACCACCTTCCCCTAACTATGGCTACACCTTC
-	TRBV4-1	-	TRBJ1-4	CASTQGFNEKLFF	TGCGCCAGCACCCAGGGTTTTAATGAAAAACTGTTTTTT
-	TRBV9	few	TRBJ2-1	CASSTGGLSYNEQFF	TGTGCCAGCAGCACCGGGGGCCTCTCCTACAATGAGCAGTTCTTC
TRBD1	TRBV4-2	-	TRBJ1-4	CASSQTGRTGGIGGKLFF	TGTGCCAGCAGCCAAACCGGTCGGACAGGAGGAATCGGGGGAAAACTGTTTTTT
-	TRBV3-1	few	TRBJ2-3	CASSQGAGADSTDTQYF	TGTGCCAGCAGCCAAGGGGCAGGGGCTGATAGCACAGATACGCAGTATTTT
-	TRBV6-2/TRBV6-3	-	TRBJ1-2	CASSPDGKINYGYTF	TGTGCCAGCAGTCCGGACGGAAAGATTAACTATGGCTACACCTTC
TRBD1	TRBV12-3/TRBV12-4	few	TRBJ2-6	CASSLGTGSGANVLTF	TGTGCCAGCAGTTTGGGGACAGGGTCTGGGGCCAACGTCCTGACTTTC
TRBD2	TRBV12-3/TRBV12-4	many	TRBJ2-7	CASTLGLAGVSEEQYF	TGTGCCAGCACCCTGGGGTTAGCGGGAGTGAGTGAAGAGCAGTACTTC
-	TRBV29-1	few	TRBJ2-1	CSVEGIAEQFF	TGCAGCGTTGAGGGGATCGCTGAGCAGTTCTTC
-	TRBV24-1	-	TRBJ1-1	CAASPASGRNTEAFF	TGTGCCGCCAGTCCCGCCTCGGGGCGGAACACTGAAGCTTTCTTT
-	TRBV7-9	-	TRBJ2-1	CASSSLVARDHEQFF	TGTGCCAGCAGCTCGTTGGTAGCCAGGGATCATGAGCAGTTCTTC
-	TRBV7-3	-	TRBJ2-1	CASSFRPVAPYNEQFF	TGTGCCAGCAGCTTCCGCCCGGTAGCCCCCTACAATGAGCAGTTCTTC
TRBD1	TRBV11-1	once	TRBJ2-7	CASSFRQGRSYEQYF	TGTGCCAGCAGCTTCCGACAGGGTCGTTCCTACGAGCAGTACTTC
-	TRBV19	-	TRBJ1-1	CASRDAGGTGTEAFF	TGTGCCAGTAGAGATGCTGGGGGAACGGGCACTGAAGCTTTCTTT
-	TRBV7-6	few	TRBJ1-2	CASSLGDWTADGYGYTF	TGTGCCAGCAGCTTAGGGGATTGGACAGCCGATGGGTATGGCTACACCTTC
TRBD2	TRBV24-1	-	TRBJ2-3	CATGTSGRADTQYF	TGTGCCACCGGGACTAGCGGGAGGGCGGATACGCAGTATTTT
TRBD1	TRBV5-1	-	TRBJ1-1	CASSPGQGPLNTEAFF	TGCGCCAGCAGCCCCGGACAGGGCCCCTTGAACACTGAAGCTTTCTTT
-	TRBV5-6	-	TRBJ2-5	CASSTIALTETQYF	TGTGCCAGCAGCACGATCGCACTAACGGAGACCCAGTACTTC
TRBD1	TRBV14	-	TRBJ2-4	CASSPGQGPGAKNIQYF	TGTGCCAGCAGCCCAGGACAGGGCCCGGGAGCCAAAAACATTCAGTACTTC
TRBD1	TRBV6-5	-	TRBJ2-7	CASSYGQGNYEQYF	TGTGCCAGCAGTTACGGACAGGGGAACTACGAGCAGTACTTC
TRBD1	TRBV12-3/TRBV12-4	once	TRBJ1-4	CASSLGQGLFF	TGTGCCAGCAGTTTAGGACAGGGACTGTTTTTT
-	TRBV3-1	few	TRBJ2-7	CASSHSDMGYEQYF	TGTGCCAGCAGCCATTCGGACATGGGCTACGAGCAGTACTTC
-	TRBV20-1	few	TRBJ1-2	CSARVTRGGRGYGYTF	TGCAGTGCTAGAGTCACCCGGGGGGGAAGAGGCTATGGCTACACCTTC
-	TRBV5-1	few	TRBJ2-4	CASSQGGKNIQYF	TGCGCCAGCAGCCAAGGGGGAAAAAACATTCAGTACTTC
-	TRBV24-1	-	TRBJ2-5	CATSDLGGYQETQYF	TGTGCCACCAGTGATTTGGGGGGGTACCAAGAGACCCAGTACTTC
TRBD2	TRBV15	few	TRBJ2-3	CATSRDRELAGVTQYF	TGTGCCACCAGCAGAGATCGGGAACTAGCGGGAGTGACGCAGTATTTT
-	TRBV4-1	-	TRBJ2-5	CASSQVGEGETQYF	TGCGCCAGCAGCCAAGTGGGAGAGGGAGAGACCCAGTACTTC
TRBD2	TRBV6-1	-	TRBJ2-1	CASSKDPLAGYNEQFF	TGTGCCAGCAGTAAAGACCCCCTAGCGGGGTACAATGAGCAGTTCTTC
TRBD1	TRBV7-6	-	TRBJ2-7	CASIEGSGGFHEQYF	TGTGCCAGCATTGAAGGGTCAGGGGGCTTCCACGAGCAGTACTTC
-	TRBV5-1	few	TRBJ2-5	CASSVPFQQETQYF	TGCGCCAGCAGCGTACCTTTCCAACAAGAGACCCAGTACTTC
-	TRBV7-6	few	TRBJ2-1	CASSFRWTGVTNNEQFF	TGTGCCAGCAGCTTCCGTTGGACGGGAGTGACGAACAATGAGCAGTTCTTC
-	TRBV15	few	TRBJ2-2	CATSIKGVTGELFF	TGTGCCACCAGCATTAAGGGGGTCACCGGGGAGCTGTTTTTT
-	TRBV6-1	-	TRBJ1-5	CASSYKGQAKDF	TGTGCCAGCAGTTACAAGGGGCAGGCCAAGGATTTT